These 6 T cell receptor beta chains came from one sample sequenced in a study of TIL therapy for anti-PD-1-resistant metastatic lung cancer. Time point in this sample: pre-treatment sample, taken before nivolumab and TIL therapy. The tumor samples were excised metastases, mostly pleural nodules or supraclavicular lymph nodes. The immunoSEQ assay was v3. TCRdb keeps only in-frame clones here, not all; method: immunoSEQ multiplex PCR. The data hold approximately 87,000 clones, with around 71% observed a single time. The sequenced sample was tumor tissue, obtained at baseline. These receptors originate from a person between 25 and 79 years old with non-small cell lung cancer.

The V and J genes are TRBV7-3 and TRBJ2-2, with D perhaps matching TRBD1 (6 bases). Germline V gene sequence: CDR1 SGHTA, CDR2 FQGTGA. This CDR3 has 14 amino acids. Trimming pared 5 bases from V and 1 base from J, leaving 8 bases between. CDR3 sequence (DNA): TGTGCCAGCAGCATACAGGGGAACACCGGGGAGCTGTTTTTT. It yields the protein CASSIQGNTGELFF.

The rearrangement uses TRBV7-2 and TRBJ1-3, with D hard to call. This CDR3 has 15 residues. Germline V lookup: CDR1 SGHTA, CDR2 FQGNSA. V dropped 3 bases and J dropped 0 bases, with 9 bases sitting between them. In DNA form, the CDR3 reads TGTGCCAGCAGCTTTTTTGCCGACTCTGGAAACACCATATATTTT. Its protein is CASSFFADSGNTIYF.

This clone has just a few counts. The chain recombines TRBV5-4 with TRBJ1-2; D not certain. V dropped 0 bases and J dropped 5 bases, with 14 bases sitting between them. The germline CDR1 and CDR2 sequences are SGHNT and YYREEE (reference sequence). The CDR3 extends over 15 amino acids. The DNA for the CDR3 is TGTGCCAGCAGCTTGGGGGATGGCACGCCATATGGCTACACCTTC. Encoded protein: CASSLGDGTPYGYTF.

The J gene is TRBJ1-1, the V gene TRBV19, with no clear D. In germline, CDR1 is LNHDA, CDR2 SQIVND (reference sequence). This CDR3 spans 13 amino acids. Trimming stripped 5 bases from V and 8 bases from J, with 15 bases between. The CDR3 protein is CASSSRASGEAFF. In nucleotides, the CDR3 is TGTGCCAGTAGTTCACGGGCCTCGGGGGAAGCTTTCTTT.

The chain joins TRBV4-3 to TRBJ1-5; possibly TRBD1 for D (5 bases). CDR1 is LGHNA, CDR2 YSLEER, per germline. V lost 0 bases and J 2 bases, leaving 11 bases between the germline ends. This CDR3 is 16 amino acids long. The CDR3 DNA reads as TGCGCCAGCAGCCAAGAATTGGGGGGTGGCAATCAGCCCCAGCATTTT. Translated: CASSQELGGGNQPQHF.

The rearrangement joins TRBV12-1 to TRBJ2-2; the DNA was not compared with TRBD2, the D call given in the table. TRBV12-1 is noted as a pseudogene. This CDR3 has 16 amino acids. The CDR3 sequence is CASGSFRTRRAGELFF. The CDR3 region has the DNA TGTGCCAGCGGATCTTTTCGAACTCGCCGGGCCGGGGAGCTGTTTTTT.